This TCR beta chain was identified during a study of control samples from healthy donors and cancer patients. V gave up 4 bases and J gave up 2 bases, with 8 bases separating them. This CDR3 spans 13 amino acids. Germline V gene sequence: CDR1 LGHDT, CDR2 YNNKEL (reference sequence). Clones were read by immunoSEQ multiplex PCR, and TCRdb kept only the in-frame ones, dropping some. The table includes 70,000 to 85,000 clones, roughly 89% detected once. Sequencing was carried out using blood. J is TRBJ1-1 and V is TRBV3-1 (or the pseudogene TRBV3-2); D unclear. The source of this sequence is a man aged 50-59 years in good health. The CDR3 is CASSLAGNTEAFF. The CDR3 DNA is TGTGCCAGCAGCCTAGCAGGCAACACTGAAGCTTTCTTT.